Listed below are T cell receptor beta chains from one sample, sequenced in a study of response to subunit inactivated influenza vaccine. One entry per CDR3 protein results from TCRdb running MiXCR on the RT-PCR reads. The repertoire holds about 800,000 distinct CDR3 sequences, with approximately 21% as singletons. The sequencing used PBMCs from blood, collected about 5 days after vaccination. These receptors were collected from a man in his forties or fifties who received an inactivated influenza vaccine. Both conserved end residues are part of each CDR3. Rows may omit the clone size; those that give it use once, few, many or a size class.

size: -
V: TRBV24-1
J: TRBJ1-5
CDR3: CATGPGGGQPQHF

size: few
V: TRBV10-3
J: TRBJ1-2
CDR3: CAISLTSGAAELWSYTF

size: -
V: TRBV12-3/TRBV12-4
J: TRBJ2-2
CDR3: CASSLSGGPHTGELFF

size: once
V: TRBV6-2/TRBV6-3
J: TRBJ2-3
CDR3: CASSYPVQYF

size: -
V: TRBV7-2
J: TRBJ2-7
CDR3: CASSLGWEAGEQYF

size: -
V: TRBV28
J: TRBJ2-3
CDR3: CASSHTASTDTQYF

size: few
V: TRBV9
J: TRBJ2-1
CDR3: CASSISGASSYNEQFF

size: few
V: TRBV12-3/TRBV12-4
J: TRBJ1-1
CDR3: CASRPGYMNTEAFF

size: many
V: TRBV5-1
J: TRBJ2-5
CDR3: CASSTTARETQYF

size: -
V: TRBV7-6
J: TRBJ2-1
CDR3: CASSLRTGIRGLGTYNEQFF

size: -
V: TRBV20-1
J: TRBJ2-5
CDR3: CSATKQGNKETQYF

size: once
V: TRBV7-9
J: TRBJ2-7
CDR3: CASSLHLIGGPYEQYF

size: -
V: TRBV20-1
J: TRBJ1-5
CDR3: CSARDRVGGQPQHF

size: -
V: TRBV4-1
J: TRBJ2-5
CDR3: CASSPLGQEQETQYF

size: few
V: TRBV29-1
J: TRBJ1-1
CDR3: CSVERTLNTEAFF

size: -
V: TRBV7-9
J: TRBJ2-1
CDR3: CASSPRGSGGPLQQFF

size: -
V: TRBV5-6
J: TRBJ2-7
CDR3: CASSLVGTSILGYEQYF

size: -
V: TRBV29-1
J: TRBJ2-7
CDR3: CSVEGWKTGDVYEQYF

size: -
V: TRBV9
J: TRBJ2-5
CDR3: CASSVAETVGSQETQYF

size: many
V: TRBV20-1
J: TRBJ2-1
CDR3: CSSSMGSRYNEQFF

size: few
V: TRBV20-1
J: TRBJ2-6
CDR3: CSARDGGKRWGAGANVLTF

size: -
V: TRBV7-2
J: TRBJ2-3
CDR3: CASSSSTRTQYF

size: -
V: TRBV2
J: TRBJ2-7
CDR3: CASRETGTSAYEQYF

size: -
V: TRBV20-1
J: TRBJ2-1
CDR3: CSAQDGLGEQFF

size: -
V: TRBV5-1
J: TRBJ2-7
CDR3: CASSSGGSASSYEQYF

size: -
V: TRBV6-5
J: TRBJ2-1
CDR3: CASSYSTGVANEQFF

size: -
V: TRBV4-3
J: TRBJ2-3
CDR3: CASSQRTGGADTQYF

size: -
V: TRBV10-3
J: TRBJ2-7
CDR3: CAINGRASYEQYF

size: few
V: TRBV12-3/TRBV12-4
J: TRBJ2-7
CDR3: CASRDSGTSLSEQYF

size: -
V: TRBV28
J: TRBJ2-3
CDR3: CASREGLAAPRDTQYF

size: -
V: TRBV6-5
J: TRBJ2-1
CDR3: CASSYLGREYTYNEQFF

size: -
V: TRBV6-5
J: TRBJ2-7
CDR3: CASSYSGQGPEQYF

size: few
V: TRBV5-1
J: TRBJ2-7
CDR3: CASSLGQGASEQYF

size: -
V: TRBV15
J: TRBJ2-5
CDR3: CATSRAAEYQETQYF

size: -
V: TRBV5-1
J: TRBJ1-6
CDR3: CASSLESGLHNSPLHF

size: few
V: TRBV12-3/TRBV12-4
J: TRBJ2-2
CDR3: CASRSSGGRGELFF

size: -
V: TRBV6-2/TRBV6-3
J: TRBJ2-1
CDR3: CASSYLTGSYNEQFF

size: few
V: TRBV15
J: TRBJ2-7
CDR3: CATSRENYEQYF

size: once
V: TRBV4-1
J: TRBJ1-2
CDR3: CASSRSILQGEVNYGYTF

size: many
V: TRBV5-1
J: TRBJ2-2
CDR3: CASSLLMTGELFF

size: few
V: TRBV12-3/TRBV12-4
J: TRBJ2-7
CDR3: CATGRNYEQYF

size: few
V: TRBV20-1
J: TRBJ2-1
CDR3: CSASGRTGNEQFF

size: -
V: TRBV24-1
J: TRBJ2-1
CDR3: CATSAIQGAKYNEQFF

size: -
V: TRBV10-2
J: TRBJ1-2
CDR3: CASGQTDSYGYTF

size: -
V: TRBV29-1
J: TRBJ2-2
CDR3: CSASRDGGLAGRGGGELFF

size: -
V: TRBV6-5
J: TRBJ2-5
CDR3: CASSLLGGSVETQYF

size: many
V: TRBV11-1
J: TRBJ2-3
CDR3: CASSSGRREATPTDTQYF

size: -
V: TRBV20-1
J: TRBJ1-6
CDR3: CSAPPSLPSWSPLHF

size: -
V: TRBV6-1
J: TRBJ2-7
CDR3: CASRPGLSYEQYF

size: -
V: TRBV11-2
J: TRBJ2-3
CDR3: CASSPFWPGPGGHTQYF

size: many
V: TRBV2
J: TRBJ2-1
CDR3: CASRPIAGGLEQFF

size: many
V: TRBV12-3/TRBV12-4
J: TRBJ1-1
CDR3: CASSFGGPHTEAFF

size: -
V: TRBV7-9
J: TRBJ2-3
CDR3: CATRGGRAEKYF

size: many
V: TRBV20-1
J: TRBJ2-7
CDR3: CSATGVTYEQYF

size: -
V: TRBV10-3
J: TRBJ2-2
CDR3: CAITEGSGTGGELFF

size: -
V: TRBV10-3
J: TRBJ2-6
CDR3: CAIRGLQVSPGANVLTF

size: few
V: TRBV12-3/TRBV12-4
J: TRBJ2-4
CDR3: CASSGTSGTVQYF

size: -
V: TRBV3-1
J: TRBJ2-7
CDR3: CASSQGKKQYF

size: -
V: TRBV12-3/TRBV12-4
J: TRBJ2-1
CDR3: CASSFWGLAGSGEQFF